This T cell receptor beta chain was captured in a study of blood T cell repertoires in COVID-19. Methods used by the authors: Reference gene primer amplification gave estimated nucleated cell counts. Some clones are missing from TCRdb's copy, which holds only in-frame ones; the method was immunoSEQ multiplex PCR. D and trimming come from the DNA, and the V and J calls and clone size come from that table. The sample gives roughly 25,000 clones, 75% to 90% of which show up once; roughly 60% is in the top ten. The material sequenced was peripheral blood. The clonotype was recovered from a woman aged 80 or over with acute or convalescent COVID-19.

This CDR3 is CASSPSGSGNEQFF. CDR3 coding DNA: TGTGCCAGCTCACCTAGCGGGAGTGGCAATGAGCAGTTCTTC. The chain links TRBV18 to TRBJ2-1, with 9 bases matching TRBD2. CDR1 KGHSH and CDR2 LQKENI come from the germline V gene. V dropped 3 bases and J dropped 6; count of bases not matched to a gene: 3. There are 14 residues in the CDR3.